Shown below are 23 T cell receptor beta chains from a single sample sequenced in a study of beta chain features in type 1 diabetes. Expressed TCRB transcripts were sequenced because the entire RNA isolate underwent reverse transcription. Sequencing was performed with immunoSEQ multiplex PCR; in TCRdb, only in-frame clones are kept and a portion is missing. The sample contains under 130,000 clones, 28% of which appear only once. Study results and limitations: When Type 1 diabetes patients were examined, their TCRB CDR3s proved moderately but significantly shorter in all four CD4+ subsets.

Their target antigens are unknown. The source material was central memory CD4+ T cells from blood. These receptors all stem from a woman between 18 and 29 years old with type 1 diabetes.

This clone was picked up a small number of times. The genes are TRBV29-1 and TRBJ1-5; D is unclear. The CDR3 has 12 residues. The ends were cut back, 6 bases at V and 1 base at J, with 7 bases in the middle. Per the germline V gene, CDR1 is SQVTM and CDR2 is ANQGSEA. This CDR3 reads CSVKQSNQPQHF. CDR3 DNA sequence: TGCAGCGTGAAACAGAGCAATCAGCCCCAGCATTTT.

V is TRBV5-1 and J is TRBJ1-2; 7 nucleotides agree with TRBD1. CDR1 is SGHRS, CDR2 YFSETQ, per germline. The CDR3 extends over 14 amino acids. J was trimmed by 10 bases and V by 4 bases; bases with no gene match: 13. The CDR3 protein is CASSRPQGPDDYTF. The CDR3 DNA reads TGCGCCAGCAGCCGGCCACAGGGGCCCGACGACTACACCTTC.

The rearrangement uses TRBV7-2 and TRBJ2-6; D not certain. V was cut by 2 bases and J by 2 bases, with 4 bases left in between. The CDR3 covers 14 residues. Germline values: CDR1 SGHTA, CDR2 FQGNSA. The CDR3 nucleotides are TGTGCCAGCAGCTTATTAACTGGGGCCAACGTCCTGACTTTC. This gives the protein CASSLLTGANVLTF.

This clone was detected only a few times. The chain joins TRBV5-1 to TRBJ2-6, with a possible D match to TRBD2 (5 bases). CDR3 size: 16 residues. With 3 bases removed from V and 1 base from J, the gap between germline ends came to 11 bases. CDR1 SGHRS and CDR2 YFSETQ come from the germline V gene. The CDR3 nucleotides read TGCGCCAGCAGCTGGGCTGAGGGTTCTGGGGCCAACGTCCTGACTTTC. Protein: CASSWAEGSGANVLTF.

V usage is TRBV27 and J usage is TRBJ1-2; D ambiguous. The V gene lost 5 bases and the J gene lost 2 bases, with 18 bases spanning the gap. The V gene's germline CDR1 is MNHEY and CDR2 SMNVEV (reference sequence). The CDR3 covers 16 residues. CDR3 loop: CASSITRTSGNYGYTF. The CDR3, as DNA: TGTGCCAGCAGTATCACCCGGACGAGCGGAAACTATGGCTACACCTTC.

The rearrangement links TRBV5-1 to TRBJ2-5, with 9 nucleotides matching TRBD2. The CDR3 is 14 residues long. With 3 bases clipped from V and 5 bases from J, the junction kept 5 bases outside the gene matches. From germline, CDR1 is SGHRS and CDR2 YFSETQ. The CDR3 is CASSSGTSFETQYF. In DNA form, the CDR3 reads TGCGCCAGCAGCTCCGGGACTAGCTTCGAGACCCAGTACTTC.

With regard to this clone: This sample also contains other DNA sequences that code for the same CDR3. The chain has TRBV20-1 and TRBJ1-1, with unresolved D. CDR3 length: 11 amino acids. V lost 1 base, J lost 6 bases, and 6 bases lay in between. CDR1 and CDR2 (germline): DFQATT, SNEGSKA (reference sequence). The CDR3 reads CSARGAAEAFF. In nucleotides, the CDR3 is TGCAGTGCTAGAGGCGCGGCTGAAGCTTTCTTT.

V usage is TRBV18 and J usage is TRBJ1-5; no firm D call. Germline CDR1 reads KGHSH; CDR2 reads LQKENI. The CDR3 spans 14 residues. Trimming removed 6 bases at V and 1 base at J, with 10 bases between. Here the CDR3 DNA reads TGTGCCAGCTCCGTGGGGAGCAGCAATCAGCCCCAGCATTTT. It encodes CASSVGSSNQPQHF.

This clone was picked up a small number of times. The gene calls are TRBV5-1 and TRBJ2-1, with D possibly being TRBD1 (6 bases). V lost 0 bases and J 8 bases, leaving 12 bases between the germline ends. Germline CDR1 is SGHRS and CDR2 is YFSETQ. The CDR3 extends over 14 amino acids. CDR3 in amino acids: CASSLVGGKDEQFF. CDR3 coding DNA: TGCGCCAGCAGCTTGGTTGGGGGCAAGGATGAGCAGTTCTTC.

This clone has a handful of counts. The rearrangement uses TRBV18 and TRBJ1-4; D call uncertain. V was clipped by 0 bases and J by 12 bases, with 17 bases between them. There are 15 residues in the CDR3. CDR1 KGHSH and CDR2 LQKENI come from the germline V gene. The CDR3 region is CASSPPWREVPELFF. CDR3 bases: TGTGCCAGCTCACCACCGTGGAGGGAGGTGCCTGAACTGTTTTTT.

This clone was counted only a few times. The rearrangement uses TRBV18 and TRBJ2-1; tentatively, D is TRBD2 (6 bases). The CDR3 has 16 residues. Trimming pared 0 bases from V and 6 bases from J, leaving 15 bases between. Germline V gene sequence: CDR1 KGHSH, CDR2 LQKENI. The CDR3 loop reads CASSPPGGKGSNEQFF. The CDR3 DNA is TGTGCCAGCTCACCACCGGGCGGGAAGGGCAGCAATGAGCAGTTCTTC.

This sequence joins TRBV27 and TRBJ2-7; TRBD1 aligns across 8 bases. V gave up 4 bases and J gave up 3 bases; unmatched junction bases: 5. Germline loops: CDR1 MNHEY, CDR2 SMNVEV (reference sequence). This CDR3 has 14 amino acids. CDR3 nucleotides: TGTGCCAGCAGTTCAGTCAGGGGGCACTACGAGCAGTACGTC. As protein: CASSSVRGHYEQYV.

The J gene is TRBJ2-1, the V gene TRBV5-1; 7 bases are shared with TRBD2. This CDR3 spans 15 amino acids. J gave up 7 bases and V 2 bases, and 9 bases lay outside the gene matches. In germline, CDR1 is SGHRS, CDR2 YFSETQ. CDR3 in DNA: TGCGCCAGCAGCTTCGGGGCTAGCGGAGGGAATGAGCAGTTCTTC. It encodes CASSFGASGGNEQFF.

The genes are TRBV5-1 and TRBJ2-1; D perhaps matches TRBD1 (7 bases). Looked up from germline, CDR1 is SGHRS and CDR2 is YFSETQ. The ends were cut back, 2 bases at V and 6 bases at J, with 15 bases in the middle. The CDR3 spans 15 residues. The CDR3 DNA reads TGCGCCAGCAGCTTTGGTCCAGGGGGAGGCAATGAGCAGTTCTTC. It yields the protein CASSFGPGGGNEQFF. Full variable domain (remainder filled in from reference TRBV5-1 and TRBJ2-1): KAGVTQTPRYLIKTRGQQVTLSCSPISGHRSVSWYQQTPGQGLQFLFEYFSETQRNKGNFPGRFSGRQFSNSRSEMNVSTLELGDSALYLCASSFGPGGGNEQFFGPGTRLTVL.

This clone came up a few times. This sequence joins TRBV5-1 and TRBJ1-1; D is uncertain. V lost 0 bases, J lost 8 bases, and 11 bases lay in between. CDR3 size: 13 residues. CDR1 and CDR2 from the germline V gene are SGHRS and YFSETQ. The CDR3 DNA sequence: TGCGCCAGCAGCTTGGCCCCCCTGCTAGAAGCTTTCTTT. It yields the protein CASSLAPLLEAFF. Variable domain in full (rest from reference TRBV5-1 and TRBJ1-1): KAGVTQTPRYLIKTRGQQVTLSCSPISGHRSVSWYQQTPGQGLQFLFEYFSETQRNKGNFPGRFSGRQFSNSRSEMNVSTLELGDSALYLCASSLAPLLEAFFGQGTRLTVV.

The V call is TRBV5-1, the J call TRBJ2-7; 8 bases align to TRBD1. Germline V lookup: CDR1 SGHRS, CDR2 YFSETQ. There are 14 residues in the CDR3. V trimming: 4 bases; J trimming: 1 base; junction bases outside the gene matches: 4. For the CDR3, the DNA is TGCGCCAGCAGCACAAGACAGGGGTCCTACGAGCAGTACTTC. Its translation: CASSTRQGSYEQYF.

Concerning this clone itself: The sample contains more than one DNA sequence encoding this CDR3. This chain links TRBV5-1 with TRBJ2-5; 10 bases fit TRBD1. The CDR3 contains 15 residues. J was trimmed by 3 bases and V by 1 base; bases with no gene match: 3. Germline-derived CDR1 and CDR2 are SGHRS and YFSETQ. This CDR3 is CASSLFGTGEETQYF. The CDR3 nucleotides read TGCGCCAGCAGCTTGTTCGGGACAGGGGAAGAGACCCAGTACTTC.

This clone was seen a few times. The chain has TRBV7-3 and TRBJ2-4; 10 positions agree with TRBD1. The V gene's germline CDR1 is SGHTA and CDR2 FQGTGA. This CDR3 contains 16 residues. The junction had 13 bases not matched to a gene; V was cut back by 5 bases and J by 9 bases. The CDR3, as DNA: TGTGCCAGCAGCCCCGGGACAGGGGCCAATGGCGTCATTCAGTACTTC. It yields the protein CASSPGTGANGVIQYF.

This clone showed up just a few times. The chain uses TRBV7-2 and TRBJ1-5; D unresolved. The V end lost 5 bases, the J end lost 7 bases, and 15 bases lay between the germline ends. Looked up from germline, CDR1 is SGHTA and CDR2 is FQGNSA. There are 14 residues in the CDR3. CDR3 in amino acids: CASSRDFPEQPQHF. In DNA, the CDR3 is TGTGCCAGCAGCCGAGATTTCCCGGAGCAGCCCCAGCATTTT.

The chain combines TRBV11-2 with TRBJ2-7; TRBD1 aligns across 10 bases. Germline trimming cut 5 bases from V and 1 base from J; bases unmatched to any gene: 2. CDR3 size: 14 residues. CDR1 SGHAT and CDR2 FQNNGV come from the germline V gene. CDR3 nucleotides: TGTGCCAGCAGCGGGACAGGGGTATCCTACGAGCAGTACTTC. Translating gives CASSGTGVSYEQYF. Full variable domain (remainder filled in from reference TRBV11-2 and TRBJ2-7): EAGVAQSPRYKIIEKRQSVAFWCNPISGHATLYWYQQILGQGPKLLIQFQNNGVVDDSQLPKDRFSAERLKGVDSTLKIQPAKLEDSAVYLCASSGTGVSYEQYFGPGTRLTVT.

This clone turned up a few times. The chain has TRBV5-1 and TRBJ1-5; TRBD1 agrees at 10 bases. J gave up 4 bases and V 5 bases, and 9 bases lay outside the gene matches. CDR1 SGHRS and CDR2 YFSETQ come from the germline V gene. The CDR3 length is 16 residues. DNA for the CDR3: TGCGCCAGCAGTTTTCTACCGGGACAGGGGAATCAGCCCCAGCATTTT. It is translated as CASSFLPGQGNQPQHF.

V and J are TRBV28 and TRBJ1-1, with D unresolved. CDR3 length: 16 amino acids. Looked up from germline, CDR1 is MDHEN and CDR2 is SYDVKM. The V end was cut by 2 bases, the J end by 3 bases, with 16 bases between. The CDR3 region is CASSLGRLGGHTEAFF. The CDR3 DNA sequence: TGTGCCAGCAGTTTAGGTAGATTGGGCGGGCACACTGAAGCTTTCTTT. Filled out from reference TRBV28 and TRBJ1-1, the complete variable domain reads DVKVTQSSRYLVKRTGEKVFLECVQDMDHENMFWYRQDPGLGLRLIYFSYDVKMKEKGDIPEGYSVSREKKERFSLILESASTNQTSMYLCASSLGRLGGHTEAFFGQGTRLTVV.

The rearrangement joins TRBV2 to TRBJ2-1, with a possible D match to TRBD1 (5 bases). The CDR3 runs 15 residues. In germline, CDR1 is SNHLY, CDR2 FYNNEI. V was clipped by 5 bases and J by 6 bases, with 17 bases between them. CDR3 protein: CASSRTNNKPNEQFF. CDR3 DNA sequence: TGTGCCAGCAGTCGGACAAACAACAAACCCAATGAGCAGTTCTTC. Variable domain in full (rest from reference TRBV2 and TRBJ2-1): EPEVTQTPSHQVTQMGQEVILRCVPISNHLYFYWYRQILGQKVEFLVSFYNNEISEKSEIFDDQFSVERPDGSNFTLKIRSTKLEDSAMYFCASSRTNNKPNEQFFGPGTRLTVL.